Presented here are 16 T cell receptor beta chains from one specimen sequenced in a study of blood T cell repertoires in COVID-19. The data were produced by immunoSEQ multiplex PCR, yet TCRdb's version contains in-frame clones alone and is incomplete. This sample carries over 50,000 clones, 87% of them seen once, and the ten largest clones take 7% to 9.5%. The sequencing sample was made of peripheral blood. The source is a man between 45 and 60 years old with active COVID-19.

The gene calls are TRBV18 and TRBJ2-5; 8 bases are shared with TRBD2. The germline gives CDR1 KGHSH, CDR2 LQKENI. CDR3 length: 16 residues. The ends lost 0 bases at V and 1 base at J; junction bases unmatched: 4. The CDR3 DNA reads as TGTGCCAGCTCACCACCGTTCGGGAGGGGCCAAGAGACCCAGTACTTC. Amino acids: CASSPPFGRGQETQYF. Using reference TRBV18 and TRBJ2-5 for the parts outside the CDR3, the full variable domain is NAGVMQNPRHLVRRRGQEARLRCSPMKGHSHVYWYRQLPEEGLKFMVYLQKENIIDESGMPKERFSAEFPKEGPSILRIQQVVRGDSAAYFCASSPPFGRGQETQYFGPGTRLLVL.

The CDR3, as DNA: TGTGCCAGCAGCCAAGTTGGACTAGCGGTAGAGACCCAGTACTTC. It yields the protein CASSQVGLAVETQYF. The V call is TRBV14, the J call TRBJ2-5; 10 positions match TRBD2. Germline V lookup: CDR1 SGHDN, CDR2 FVKESK. The junction had 3 bases not matched to a gene; V was cut back by 1 base and J by 4 bases. The CDR3 consists of 15 residues.

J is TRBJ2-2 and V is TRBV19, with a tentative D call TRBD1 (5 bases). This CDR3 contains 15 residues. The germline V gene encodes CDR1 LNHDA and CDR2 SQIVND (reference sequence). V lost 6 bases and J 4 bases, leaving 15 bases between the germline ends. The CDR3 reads CASRPLNRSTGELFF. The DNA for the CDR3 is TGTGCCAGTAGGCCCCTTAACAGGTCCACCGGGGAGCTGTTTTTT.

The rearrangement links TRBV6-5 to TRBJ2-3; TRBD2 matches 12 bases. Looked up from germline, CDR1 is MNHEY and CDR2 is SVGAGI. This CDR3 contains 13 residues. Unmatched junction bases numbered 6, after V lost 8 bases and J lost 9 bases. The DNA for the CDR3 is TGTGCCAGCGGAGCTAGCGGGGGGGAAACGCAGTATTTT. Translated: CASGASGGETQYF.

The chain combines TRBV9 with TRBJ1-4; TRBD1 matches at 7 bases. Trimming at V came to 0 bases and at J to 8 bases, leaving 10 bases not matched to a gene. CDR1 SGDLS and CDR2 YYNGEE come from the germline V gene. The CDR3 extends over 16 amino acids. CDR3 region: CASSVGHRQGWEKLFF. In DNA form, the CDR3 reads TGTGCCAGCAGCGTAGGACATAGACAGGGTTGGGAAAAACTGTTTTTT.

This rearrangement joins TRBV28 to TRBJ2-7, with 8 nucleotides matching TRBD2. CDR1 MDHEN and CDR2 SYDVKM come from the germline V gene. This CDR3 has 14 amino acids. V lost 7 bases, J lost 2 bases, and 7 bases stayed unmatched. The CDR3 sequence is CASTGGGFPYEQYF. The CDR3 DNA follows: TGTGCCAGCACCGGGGGGGGGTTCCCCTACGAGCAGTACTTC.

CDR3 loop: CSASAGTSGSDEQFF. Here the CDR3 DNA reads TGCAGTGCTAGTGCCGGGACTAGCGGGAGCGATGAGCAGTTCTTC. The chain recombines TRBV20-1 with TRBJ2-1; 14 bases map to TRBD2. Germline values: CDR1 DFQATT, CDR2 SNEGSKA (reference sequence). This CDR3 is built from 15 residues. The V and J ends lost 3 bases and 8 bases, in that order; junction bases with no gene match: 6.

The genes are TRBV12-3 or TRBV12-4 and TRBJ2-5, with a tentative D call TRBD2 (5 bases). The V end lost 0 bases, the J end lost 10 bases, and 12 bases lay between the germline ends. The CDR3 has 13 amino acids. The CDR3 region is CASSLADWRNQYF. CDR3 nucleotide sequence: TGTGCCAGCAGTTTAGCGGACTGGCGCAACCAGTACTTC.

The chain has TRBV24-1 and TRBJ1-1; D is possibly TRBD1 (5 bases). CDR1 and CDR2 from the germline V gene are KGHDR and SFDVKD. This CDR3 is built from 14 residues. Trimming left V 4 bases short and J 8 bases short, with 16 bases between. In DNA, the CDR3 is TGTGCCACCAGTGACCGCCCCGGGGGTAAGGAAGCTTTCTTT. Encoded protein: CATSDRPGGKEAFF.

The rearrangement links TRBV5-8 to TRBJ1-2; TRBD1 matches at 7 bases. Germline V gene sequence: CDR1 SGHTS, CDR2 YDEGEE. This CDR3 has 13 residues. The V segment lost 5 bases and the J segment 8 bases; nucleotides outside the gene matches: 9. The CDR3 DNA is TGTGCCAGCAGTTTCCTTACAGGGGTAGGCTACACCTTC. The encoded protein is CASSFLTGVGYTF.

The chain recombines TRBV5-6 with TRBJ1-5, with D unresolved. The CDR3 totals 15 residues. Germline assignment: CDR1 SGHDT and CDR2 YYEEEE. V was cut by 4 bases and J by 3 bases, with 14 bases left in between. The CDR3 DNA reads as TGTGCCAGCAGCAGAAGTGGTCAGTACAATCAGCCCCAGCATTTT. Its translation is CASSRSGQYNQPQHF. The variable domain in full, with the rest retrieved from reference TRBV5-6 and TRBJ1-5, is DAGVTQSPTHLIKTRGQQVTLRCSPKSGHDTVSWYQQALGQGPQFIFQYYEEEERQRGNFPDRFSGHQFPNYSSELNVNALLLGDSALYLCASSRSGQYNQPQHFGDGTRLSIL.

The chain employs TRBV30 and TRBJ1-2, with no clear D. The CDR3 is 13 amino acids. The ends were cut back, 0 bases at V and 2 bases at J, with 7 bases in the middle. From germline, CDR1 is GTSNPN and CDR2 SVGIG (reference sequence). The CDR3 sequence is CAWSVKENYGYTF. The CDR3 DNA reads TGTGCCTGGAGTGTAAAAGAGAACTATGGCTACACCTTC.

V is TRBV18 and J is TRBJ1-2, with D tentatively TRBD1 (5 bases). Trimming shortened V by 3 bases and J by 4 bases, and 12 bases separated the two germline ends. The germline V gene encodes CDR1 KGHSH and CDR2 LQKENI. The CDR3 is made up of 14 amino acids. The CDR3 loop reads CASSPGREAYGYTF. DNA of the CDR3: TGTGCCAGCTCACCGGGACGGGAGGCCTATGGCTACACCTTC.

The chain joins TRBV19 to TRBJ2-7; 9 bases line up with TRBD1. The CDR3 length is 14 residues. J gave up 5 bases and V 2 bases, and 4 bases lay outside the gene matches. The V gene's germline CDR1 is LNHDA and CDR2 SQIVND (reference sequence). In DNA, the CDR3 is TGTGCCAGTAGTATAACAGGGGGCTTAGACGAGCAGTACTTC. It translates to CASSITGGLDEQYF.

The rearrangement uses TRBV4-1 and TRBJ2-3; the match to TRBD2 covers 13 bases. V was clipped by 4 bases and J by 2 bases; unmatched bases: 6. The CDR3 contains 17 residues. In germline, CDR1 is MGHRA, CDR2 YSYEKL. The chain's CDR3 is CASSLKGTSGDTDTQYF. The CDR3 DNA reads TGCGCCAGCAGCCTTAAAGGGACTAGCGGGGACACAGATACGCAGTATTTT.

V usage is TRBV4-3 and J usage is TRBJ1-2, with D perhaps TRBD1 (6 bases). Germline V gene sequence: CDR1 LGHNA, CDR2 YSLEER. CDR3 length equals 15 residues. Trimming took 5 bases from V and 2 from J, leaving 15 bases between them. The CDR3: CASSVSAGANYGYTF. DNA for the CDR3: TGCGCCAGCAGCGTTTCGGCAGGGGCCAACTATGGCTACACCTTC.